Sequencing of this T cell receptor beta chain was carried out in a study of T cell changes during pregnancy in multiple sclerosis. Sequencing was performed with immunoSEQ multiplex PCR; in TCRdb, only in-frame clones are kept and a portion is missing. This table holds 40,000 to 50,000 clones, approximately 94% found once. The length of the CDR3 is 12 residues. The receptor was derived from a female donor with multiple sclerosis, enrolled in a pregnancy study. The chain carries TRBV21-1 and TRBJ2-1; TRBD1, the table's D call, was not compared with the DNA. TRBV21-1 is labeled a pseudogene. The sample consisted of CD8+ T cells from peripheral blood mononuclear cells, taken in the first trimester of pregnancy. The CDR3 coding sequence is TGTGCCAGCGGAACAGGGTTAAATGAGCAGTTCTTC. It specifies CASGTGLNEQFF.